Shown below are 3 T cell receptor beta chains from a single sample sequenced in a study of regulatory T cells in long-lasting Graves disease. The authors built TCR beta libraries using iRepertoire HTBI primers and Arm-PCR of CDR3 regions. TCRdb analysed the multiplex PCR reads with MiXCR anew, one entry per CDR3 protein. The sample yields roughly 700,000 distinct CDR3 sequences, approximately 29% seen once. Time point defined: persistent/refractory GD, antithyroid drugs over 5 years with positive TRAb. PBMC RNA served as the TCR library source. The input for sequencing was peripheral blood mononuclear cells (PBMCs), taken when the disease was refractory, from a patient treated with antithyroid drugs. The receptors originated from a female donor with Graves disease.

This clonotype has just a few counts. The chain has TRBV12-3 or TRBV12-4 and TRBJ2-5; D perhaps matches TRBD1 (6 bases). The CDR3 length is 15 residues. V was shortened by 6 bases and J by 2 bases, with 16 bases between the two germline ends. CDR3 nucleotides: TGTGCCAGCAGCCCCTGGGCAGGGGAGCAAGAGACCCAGTACTTC. Its protein product is CASSPWAGEQETQYF.

DNA of the CDR3: TGTGCCAGCAGTTACGGGGACAGGGGGCGCGGAACTGAAGCTTTCTTT. The encoded protein is CASSYGDRGRGTEAFF. The chain has TRBV6-5 and TRBJ1-1, with 12 bases matching TRBD1. This CDR3 has 16 amino acids. The V and J ends lost 2 bases and 5 bases, in that order; junction bases with no gene match: 6. Germline CDR1 and CDR2: MNHEY and SVGAGI.

The J gene is TRBJ1-2, the V gene TRBV7-2, with D possibly being TRBD1 (6 bases). CDR3 length: 16 amino acids. V lost 5 bases to trimming and J lost 1 base, with 17 bases between them. CDR1 and CDR2 (germline): SGHTA, FQGNSA. Here the CDR3 DNA reads TGTGCCAGCAGCCGCCAACCAGGGGTTAATAACTATGGCTACACCTTC. This gives the protein CASSRQPGVNNYGYTF. The full variable domain, in which reference TRBV7-2 and TRBJ1-2 provide the parts outside the CDR3, is GAGVSQSPSNKVTEKGKDVELRCDPISGHTALYWYRQSLGQGLEFLIYFQGNSAPDKSGLPSDRFSAERTGGSVSTLTIQRTQQEDSAVYLCASSRQPGVNNYGYTFGSGTRLTVV.